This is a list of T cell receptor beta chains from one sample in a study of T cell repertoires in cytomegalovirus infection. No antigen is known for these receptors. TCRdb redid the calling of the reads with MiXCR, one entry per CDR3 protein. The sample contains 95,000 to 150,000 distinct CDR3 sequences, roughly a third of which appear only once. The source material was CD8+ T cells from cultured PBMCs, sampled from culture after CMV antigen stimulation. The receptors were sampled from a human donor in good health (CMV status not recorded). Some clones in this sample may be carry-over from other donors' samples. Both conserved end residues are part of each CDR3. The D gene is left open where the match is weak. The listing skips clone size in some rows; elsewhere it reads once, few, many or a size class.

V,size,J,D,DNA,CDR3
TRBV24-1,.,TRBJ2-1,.,TGTGCCACCAGTGATAGAGGGGGTGGGAATGAGCAGTTCTTC,CATSDRGGGNEQFF
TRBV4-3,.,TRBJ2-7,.,TGCGCCAGCAGCCAAGGCGGGGTATCCTACGAGCAGTACTTC,CASSQGGVSYEQYF
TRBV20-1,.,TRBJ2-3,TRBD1,TGCAGTGCTAGAGATCGACAGGGTGAAGATACGCAGTATTTT,CSARDRQGEDTQYF
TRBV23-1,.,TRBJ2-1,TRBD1,TGCGCCAGCAGTCAACCAAATCCGGGACAGGGTGCCTACAATGAGCAGTTCTTC,CASSQPNPGQGAYNEQFF
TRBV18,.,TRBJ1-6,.,TGTGCCAGCTCACCAGACAGTTATAATTCACCCCTCCACTTT,CASSPDSYNSPLHF
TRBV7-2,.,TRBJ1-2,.,TGTGCCAGCAGCTTGAACAGGGTGCAGTCTCAAAACTATGGCTACGCCTTC,CASSLNRVQSQNYGYAF
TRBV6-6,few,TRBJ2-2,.,TGTGCCAGCGGAGTCGGGGAGCTGTTTTTT,CASGVGELFF
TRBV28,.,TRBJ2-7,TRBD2,TGTGCCAGCAGACCGGGACTAGCCCACGAGCAGTACTTC,CASRPGLAHEQYF
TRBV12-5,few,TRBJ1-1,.,TGTGCTAGTGGTTTGGTAGGGGTTTCGAACACTGAAGCTTTCTTT,CASGLVGVSNTEAFF
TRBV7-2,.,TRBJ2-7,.,TGTGCCAGCAGCCGCTGGGGGCTAGCGCGGACCTACGAGCAGTACTTC,CASSRWGLARTYEQYF
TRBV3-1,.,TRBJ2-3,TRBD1,TGTGCCAGCAGCCCACGGGACAGCTACGACCGGGATACGCAGTATTTT,CASSPRDSYDRDTQYF
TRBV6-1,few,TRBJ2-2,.,TGTGCCAGCAGTGAATCTTTGGTGCCCATGATCGGGGAGCTGTTTTTT,CASSESLVPMIGELFF
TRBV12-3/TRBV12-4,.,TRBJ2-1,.,TGTGCCAGCAAGCCCGGGGGAAGGAATGAGCAGTTCTTC,CASKPGGRNEQFF
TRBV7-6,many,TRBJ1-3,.,TGTGCCAGCAGCTTAGGGCGGGCCCATCCCTCTGGAAACACCATATATTTT,CASSLGRAHPSGNTIYF
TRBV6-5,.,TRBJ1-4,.,TGTGCCAGCAGCCGGACCAGGGTTCAAACTAATGAAAAACTGTTTTTT,CASSRTRVQTNEKLFF
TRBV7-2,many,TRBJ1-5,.,TGTGCCAGCAGCTTTGGGTTCCAGCCCCAGCATTTT,CASSFGFQPQHF
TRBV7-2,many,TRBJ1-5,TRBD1,TGTGCCAGCAGTTACGACAGGGCCAGCAATCAGCCCCAGCATTTT,CASSYDRASNQPQHF
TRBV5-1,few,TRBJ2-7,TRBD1,TGCGCCAGCAGCTTGGCGGACAGGTCCTACGAGCAGTACTTC,CASSLADRSYEQYF
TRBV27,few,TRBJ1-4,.,TGTGCCAGCAGGGGAGCAACTACAACTAATGAAAAACTGTTTTTT,CASRGATTTNEKLFF
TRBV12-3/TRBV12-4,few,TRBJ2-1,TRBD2,TGTGCCAGCAGGCTAGCGGAATACAATGAGCAGTTCTTC,CASRLAEYNEQFF
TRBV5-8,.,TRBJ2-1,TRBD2,TGTGCCAGCAGCCCCGAGGGCGGGGGGGCCTATCCCATACATGAGCAGTTCTTC,CASSPEGGGAYPIHEQFF
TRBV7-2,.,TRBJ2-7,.,TGTGCCAGCAGCTCCGGACCGGGACAAGGCTACGAGCAGTACTTC,CASSSGPGQGYEQYF
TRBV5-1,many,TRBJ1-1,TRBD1,TGCGCCAGCAGCGCTGGGACAGGGGGGCCCTTGAACACTGAAGCTTTCTTT,CASSAGTGGPLNTEAFF
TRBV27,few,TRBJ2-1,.,TGTGCCAGCAGTCAAGCCATTCCCTTGGGGGTTCTGTACAATGAGCAGTTCTTC,CASSQAIPLGVLYNEQFF
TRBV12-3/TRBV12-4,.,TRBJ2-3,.,TGTGCCAGCAGGGCGGGACTATACTCTAACAGGGCGCAGTATTTT,CASRAGLYSNRAQYF
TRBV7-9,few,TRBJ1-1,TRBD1,TGTGCCAGCAGCTTAGAAGGGGGCTTCACTGAAGCTTTCTTT,CASSLEGGFTEAFF
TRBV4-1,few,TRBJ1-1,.,TGCGCCAGCAGCCCCCCGGGCAAGACGCACACTGAAGCTTTCTTT,CASSPPGKTHTEAFF
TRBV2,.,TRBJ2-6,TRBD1,TGTGCCAGCAGTCCAAGACAGGGTCCTGGGGCCAACGTCCTGACTTTC,CASSPRQGPGANVLTF
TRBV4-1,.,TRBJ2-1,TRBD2,TGCGCCAGCAGCCAAGAACGGACTAGCGGGGGATTCTATGAGCAGTTCTTC,CASSQERTSGGFYEQFF
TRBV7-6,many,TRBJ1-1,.,TGTGCCAGCAGCCCAAACCACCTAAACACTGAAGCTTTCTTT,CASSPNHLNTEAFF
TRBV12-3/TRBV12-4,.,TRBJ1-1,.,TGTGCCAGCAGCACCCGACTGATCACTGAAGCTTTCTTT,CASSTRLITEAFF
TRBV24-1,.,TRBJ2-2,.,TGTGCCACCAGTGATTTTAGCAACACCGGGGAGCTGTTTTTT,CATSDFSNTGELFF
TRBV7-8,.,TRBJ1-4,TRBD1,TGTGCCAGCAGCTTCTACAGGGGCCGTAATGAAAAACTGTTTTTT,CASSFYRGRNEKLFF
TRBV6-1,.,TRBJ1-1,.,TGTGCCACCCCAGGGGTGGCTGAAGCTTTCTTT,CATPGVAEAFF
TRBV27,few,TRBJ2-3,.,TGTGCCAGCAGTTTATCTTCGGGAGATACGCAGTATTTT,CASSLSSGDTQYF
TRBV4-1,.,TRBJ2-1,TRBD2,TGCGCCAGCAGCCCTCGGGGGGATACATACAATGAGCAGTTCTTC,CASSPRGDTYNEQFF
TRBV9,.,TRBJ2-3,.,TGTGCCAGCTCCATAGGCCTCACAGATACGCAGTATTTT,CASSIGLTDTQYF
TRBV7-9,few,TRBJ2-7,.,TGTGCCAGCAGCCCCCCGACGGTTCCGATTTTCTTCGAGCAGTACTTC,CASSPPTVPIFFEQYF
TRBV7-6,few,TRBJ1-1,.,TGTGCCAGCAGCTTAGAGGGGCCGGGGACGAACACTGAAGCTTTCTTT,CASSLEGPGTNTEAFF
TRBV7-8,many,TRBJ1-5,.,TGTGCCAGCAGCTCCTCTGGACCTGCCGATCTGCATTTT,CASSSSGPADLHF
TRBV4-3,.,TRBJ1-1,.,TGCGCCAGCAGCCGAGGGTTCGTACGGGACCTGAACACTGAAGCTTTCTTT,CASSRGFVRDLNTEAFF
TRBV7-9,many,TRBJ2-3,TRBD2,TGTGCCAGCAGCCATACTAGCGGCTTCGTCAAGGCAGATACGCAGTATTTT,CASSHTSGFVKADTQYF
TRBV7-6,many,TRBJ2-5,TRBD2,TGTGCCAGCAGCTTAGGGCGGTGGGAGGGCCAGTACTTC,CASSLGRWEGQYF
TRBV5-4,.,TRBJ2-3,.,TGTGCCAGCAGCTCCAACCAGGGGGATACGCAGTATTTT,CASSSNQGDTQYF
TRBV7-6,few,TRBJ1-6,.,TGTGCCAGCAGCTTAGCGCGAGGGGCGGAATCACCCCTCCACTTT,CASSLARGAESPLHF
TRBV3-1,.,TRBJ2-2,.,TGTGCCAGCAGCCGGAGGGACCAGAACACCGGGGAGCTGTTTTTT,CASSRRDQNTGELFF
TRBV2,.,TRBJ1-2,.,TGTGCCAGCAGTGCCGGGGGGCGAGTGTACGGCTACACCTTC,CASSAGGRVYGYTF
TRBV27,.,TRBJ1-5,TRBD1,TGTGCCAGCAGTCCCTCACCCGACAGGGGGCGAGGTCAGCCCCAGCATTTT,CASSPSPDRGRGQPQHF
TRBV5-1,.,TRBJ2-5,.,TGCGCCAGCAGCCCGACTCGAATTCAAGAGACCCAGTACTTC,CASSPTRIQETQYF
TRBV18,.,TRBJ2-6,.,TGTGCCAGCTCACCAGACTCGGGAGGGGCCAACGTCCTGACTTTC,CASSPDSGGANVLTF
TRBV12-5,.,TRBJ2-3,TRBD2,TGTGCTAGTGACTTCAGTACGGAGGGAGGGCCCGGTACGCAGTATTTT,CASDFSTEGGPGTQYF
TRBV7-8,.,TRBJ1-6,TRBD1,TGTGCCAGCAGCTCTAAAGGACAGGGTTACTCACCCCTCCACTTT,CASSSKGQGYSPLHF
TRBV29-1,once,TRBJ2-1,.,TGCAGCGTCCTGTACCGGGTAGACTACAATGAGCAGTTCTTC,CSVLYRVDYNEQFF
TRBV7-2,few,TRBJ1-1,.,TGTGCCAGCAGCCCCCACGGACAGCCGAACACTGAAGCTTTCTTT,CASSPHGQPNTEAFF